This entry lists 7 T cell receptor beta chains sequenced from one sample in a study of naive and memory T cell subsets. Study findings and constraints: A few larger clonotypes appeared in naive repertoires, especially CD8, possibly memory cells re-expressing CD45RA.

Two oligonucleotides, mixed equimolar, formed the beta constant-region primer covering TRBC1 and TRBC2. Ligated cDNA was amplified by four rounds of PCR with nested alpha and beta constant-region primers and SP2. A single record per CDR3 protein comes from TCRdb applying MiXCR to the UMI-ligation and nested PCR reads. The top ten hold roughly 0.1% of the sample, which has approximately 140,000 distinct CDR3 sequences, over 20% seen once. The antigens for these receptors are not known. The sequencing input was naive CD4+ T cells from blood. These receptors were collected from a human donor in good health.

The rearrangement joins TRBV7-8 to TRBJ2-3; unclear D gene. Germline V lookup: CDR1 SGHVS, CDR2 FQNEAQ. Trimming took off 5 bases at V and 6 bases at J, with 12 bases between the two ends. The CDR3 extends over 13 amino acids. The CDR3 loop reads CASSHAGLDTQYF. The DNA of the CDR3 is TGTGCCAGCAGCCACGCCGGGTTGGATACGCAGTATTTT. The whole variable domain, remainder taken from reference TRBV7-8 and TRBJ2-3, is GAGVSQSPRYKVAKRGQDVALRCDPISGHVSLFWYQQALGQGPEFLTYFQNEAQLDKSGLPSDRFFAERPEGSVSTLKIQRTQQEDSAVYLCASSHAGLDTQYFGPGTRLTVL.

This clonotype appeared a few times. The gene calls are TRBV9 and TRBJ1-1; TRBD1 agrees at 7 bases. The trim removed 4 bases at V and 1 base at J, leaving 7 bases unmatched. Germline assignment: CDR1 SGDLS and CDR2 YYNGEE. CDR3 length equals 15 residues. The DNA for the CDR3 is TGTGCCAGCAGCCCCGAAGGACAGGCGAACACTGAAGCTTTCTTT. Encoded protein: CASSPEGQANTEAFF.

The rearrangement uses TRBV20-1 and TRBJ2-5; 8 bases map to TRBD1. Germline V gene sequence: CDR1 DFQATT, CDR2 SNEGSKA (reference sequence). V lost 1 base and J lost 3; bases outside the gene matches: 7. This CDR3 region has 15 residues. The CDR3 sequence: CSARVGSDREETQYF. The CDR3 region has the DNA TGCAGTGCTAGAGTCGGTTCGGACAGGGAAGAGACCCAGTACTTC.

This clonotype was detected a few times. The chain uses TRBV5-1 and TRBJ2-2, with D tentatively TRBD1 (6 bases). The CDR3 sequence is 15 residues long. Deletions cut 5 bases from V and 4 bases from J, with 15 bases between. Germline CDR1 and CDR2: SGHRS and YFSETQ. DNA of the CDR3: TGCGCCAGCAGTCCACAGGGTGTCGGCACCGGGGAGCTGTTTTTT. Protein product: CASSPQGVGTGELFF.

The chain links TRBV19 to TRBJ2-1; 14 bases match TRBD2. J gave up 8 bases and V 10 bases, and 10 bases lay outside the gene matches. This CDR3 spans 15 amino acids. Germline CDR1 LNHDA, CDR2 SQIVND (reference sequence). CDR3 sequence: CATHPGLAGVYEQFF. CDR3 sequence (DNA): TGTGCCACCCACCCGGGACTAGCGGGAGTTTATGAGCAGTTCTTC.

This chain connects TRBV6-6 to TRBJ2-1; the D call may be TRBD1 or TRBD2 (6 bases each). Trimming stripped 5 bases from V and 2 bases from J, with 13 bases between. The CDR3 consists of 15 residues. Per germline, CDR1 MNHNY and CDR2 SVGAGI (reference sequence). Written as DNA, the CDR3 is TGTGCCAGCAGTGATCCGGGGGCTACCTACAATGAGCAGTTCTTC. This encodes CASSDPGATYNEQFF.

This clonotype has more than one count but fewer than ten. This sequence joins TRBV24-1 and TRBJ2-3; no clear D. Germline loops: CDR1 KGHDR, CDR2 SFDVKD. Trimming took off 5 bases at V and 4 bases at J, with 12 bases between the two ends. The CDR3 has 14 residues. The CDR3 sequence: CATSAAGPADTQYF. Here the CDR3 DNA reads TGTGCCACCAGTGCCGCCGGACCGGCAGATACGCAGTATTTT.